One sample yielded the 8 T cell receptor beta chains listed below, sequenced in a study of shared clonotypes between healthy human individuals. Cells designated naive CD8 were CD45RO-negative and were positively selected for CCR7, with terminally differentiated effector memory CD45RA+ cells excluded. Sequenced by immunoSEQ multiplex PCR; TCRdb stores in-frame clones only, minus some. This sample has about 610,000 clones, with roughly 96% found just once. Sequenced sample: naive CD8+ T cells sorted from blood. Source of these receptors: a woman aged 25 to 39 in good health.

This chain connects TRBV28 to TRBJ1-2, with D possibly being TRBD1 (6 bases). Germline CDR1 is MDHEN and CDR2 is SYDVKM. V lost 3 bases and J lost 5, with 19 bases in between. The CDR3 totals 16 residues. CDR3 sequence: CASSFVGSTGWYGYTF. CDR3 DNA sequence: TGTGCCAGCAGTTTTGTCGGGTCGACAGGATGGTATGGCTACACCTTC.

On this clone: The same CDR3 is also encoded by other DNA sequences in this sample. This chain uses TRBV6-5 with TRBJ2-3; D is unclear. CDR1 is MNHEY and CDR2 is SVGAGI in the germline V gene. V dropped 2 bases and J dropped 0 bases, with 6 bases sitting between them. This CDR3 has 14 amino acids. As DNA, the CDR3 is TGTGCCAGCAGTTACCTCCGGAGCACAGATACGCAGTATTTT. Protein sequence: CASSYLRSTDTQYF.

The CDR3 region is CASTPTLDGNTIYF. DNA of the CDR3: TGTGCCAGTACCCCTACACTGGACGGAAACACCATATATTTT. The chain has TRBV19 and TRBJ1-3; D ambiguous. CDR1 and CDR2 (germline): LNHDA, SQIVND (reference sequence). V was trimmed by 7 bases and J by 4 bases, leaving 14 bases between them. The CDR3 is 14 amino acids.

This chain joins TRBV2 and TRBJ2-3; D is unresolved. The CDR3 contains 14 residues. V lost 7 bases and J 2 bases, leaving 13 bases between the germline ends. Germline lookup yields CDR1 SNHLY and CDR2 FYNNEI. CDR3: CASKHLQDTDTQYF. DNA for the CDR3: TGTGCCAGCAAGCACCTCCAGGACACAGATACGCAGTATTTT.

The V gene is TRBV2, the J gene TRBJ1-5, with 7 bases identical to TRBD1. V was clipped by 4 bases and J by 5 bases; unmatched bases: 5. The CDR3 has 14 residues. The germline V gene encodes CDR1 SNHLY and CDR2 FYNNEI. CDR3 in DNA: TGTGCCAGCAGTGGGGGACAGCCCCATCAGCCCCAGCATTTT. Its translation: CASSGGQPHQPQHF.

The gene calls are TRBV11-3 and TRBJ1-1, with D uncertain. V was pared by 1 base and J by 4 bases, with 7 bases between. Germline values: CDR1 SGHNT, CDR2 YENEEA. The CDR3 covers 13 residues. CDR3 sequence: CASSLGPRTEAFF. The CDR3 bases are TGTGCCAGCAGCTTAGGGCCCCGCACTGAAGCTTTCTTT.

The CDR3, as DNA: TGCGCCAGCAGCCAAGGAGGAGGGCAGCCTAACAATGAGCAGTTCTTC. This gives the protein CASSQGGGQPNNEQFF. The chain has TRBV4-1 and TRBJ2-1, with D possibly matching TRBD2 (6 bases). This CDR3 is 16 amino acids long. In germline, CDR1 is MGHRA, CDR2 YSYEKL. The ends were cut back, 1 base at V and 5 bases at J, with 15 bases in the middle.

The chain employs TRBV27 and TRBJ2-2; D may be TRBD1 (5 bases). V lost 3 bases and J lost 1, with 9 bases in between. This CDR3 has 15 amino acids. CDR1 and CDR2 from the germline V gene are MNHEY and SMNVEV (reference sequence). CDR3 coding DNA: TGTGCCAGCAGTTTGCTTCAGGGGAACACCGGGGAGCTGTTTTTT. Protein sequence: CASSLLQGNTGELFF.